This T cell receptor beta chain stems from a study of T cell clonality in common variable immunodeficiency. Study results and limitations: Common variable immunodeficiency TCR beta sequences reportedly had fewer deletions and N-nucleotide insertions.

Germline loops: CDR1 SGHTA, CDR2 FQGNSA. V dropped 8 bases and J dropped 7 bases, with 14 bases sitting between them. The length of the CDR3 is 13 residues. Assay used: immunoSEQ multiplex PCR; TCRdb lists only in-frame clones, some missing. Sampling found some 50,000 clones, none seen once. At least ten counts were recorded for this clone. Its cognate antigen is unknown. The missing CDR3 end, 3 residues past where the read stops, is filled in from the germline J gene. The source of this sequence is a person aged 18 to 75 in good health. Input material: peripheral blood mononuclear cells. The V and J genes are TRBV7-2 and TRBJ2-2; D is ambiguous. This CDR3 is CASLLQQNGELFF. The covered CDR3 bases are TGTGCCAGCCTCCTACAGCAGAACGGGGAG.